This T cell receptor (beta chain) was found in a study of OX40 agonist ivuxolimab in advanced cancers. Study-wide results and caveats: Low clonal expansion, among the lowest seen, marked partial responders at 0.1-3.0 mg/kg. Dose levels from 0.1 to 3.0 mg/kg saw CD4+ and CD8+ blood T cells expand clonally by week 6. Researchers report that CD8+ T cells had, on average, more expanded clones than CD4+.

As concerns this clone: Its antigen remains unknown.

Here immunoSEQ multiplex PCR was the method, and the copy in TCRdb shows in-frame clones only, minus some. The sample has some 70,000 clones, roughly 92% seen once. Samples of blood were obtained at baseline, on cycle 4 day 1, and on cycle 7 day 1. This CDR3 is built from 14 residues. With V trimmed by 7 bases and J by 7 bases, 12 bases remained unmatched. Germline CDR1 reads MNHEY; CDR2 reads SMNVEV (reference sequence). The specimen was CD4+ or CD8+ T cells sorted from blood, collected in a trial of the OX40 agonist ivuxolimab. The J gene is TRBJ1-2, the V gene TRBV27, with TRBD1 matching 7 bases. The sequence came from an adult with an advanced solid tumor such as melanoma, head and neck, liver or kidney cancer. The CDR3: CASTSRLTGVGYTF. CDR3 nucleotides: TGTGCCAGCACCAGCCGTCTTACAGGGGTTGGCTACACCTTC.